A selection of T cell receptor beta chains follows, all from one sample in a study of sequential checkpoint blockade in melanoma. TCRdb's table, derived via immunoSEQ multiplex PCR, lists solely in-frame clones and lacks some. The sample holds tens of thousands of clones, roughly four fifths seen once. The material sequenced was CD8+ T cells sorted from blood (inferred from file names), taken from a patient given nivolumab and ipilimumab in sequence. The receptors here all came from a human donor with melanoma. CDR3s include the opening cysteine and the closing phenylalanine or tryptophan. Each record gives: J gene, clone size, D gene, V gene, CDR3 protein, CDR3 DNA. The D gene is left open where the match is weak. Not every row has a clone size; where given, it reads once, few, many or a size class.

j_gene: TRBJ2-3
abundance: NA
d_gene: TRBD2
v_gene: TRBV10-3
CDR3aa: CAISEGREGTDTQYF
CDR3nt: TGTGCCATCAGTGAGGGGCGGGAGGGCACAGATACGCAGTATTTT

j_gene: TRBJ1-3
abundance: NA
d_gene: TRBD1
v_gene: TRBV5-1
CDR3aa: CASSLTGDSGNTIYF
CDR3nt: TGCGCCAGCAGCTTGACAGGGGACTCTGGAAACACCATATATTTT

j_gene: TRBJ1-3
abundance: NA
d_gene: NA
v_gene: TRBV4-2
CDR3aa: CASSQDSERNTIYF
CDR3nt: TGTGCCAGCAGCCAAGACTCCGAGAGAAACACCATATATTTT

j_gene: TRBJ2-1
abundance: NA
d_gene: NA
v_gene: TRBV6-7
CDR3aa: CASSYGGRSVGVRYNEQFF
CDR3nt: TGTGCCAGCAGTTACGGGGGCCGGTCTGTGGGAGTAAGGTACAATGAGCAGTTCTTC

j_gene: TRBJ1-1
abundance: few
d_gene: TRBD1
v_gene: TRBV2
CDR3aa: CASSRAGTAFQNTEAFF
CDR3nt: TGTGCCAGCAGCCGAGCCGGGACAGCCTTCCAGAACACTGAAGCTTTCTTT

j_gene: TRBJ2-7
abundance: NA
d_gene: NA
v_gene: TRBV6-6
CDR3aa: CASSQKTRSEQYF
CDR3nt: TGTGCCAGCAGCCAAAAAACTAGGAGTGAGCAGTACTTC

j_gene: TRBJ2-5
abundance: NA
d_gene: TRBD1
v_gene: TRBV23-1
CDR3aa: CASSHRGQTQETQYF
CDR3nt: TGCGCCAGCAGTCATCGGGGACAGACTCAAGAGACCCAGTACTTC

j_gene: TRBJ2-7
abundance: NA
d_gene: TRBD2
v_gene: TRBV5-6
CDR3aa: CASSLSGGRRYEQYF
CDR3nt: TGTGCCAGCAGCTTGTCGGGGGGGCGTCGCTACGAGCAGTACTTC

j_gene: TRBJ2-7
abundance: once
d_gene: NA
v_gene: TRBV6-6
CDR3aa: CASSSAGARGAHEQYF
CDR3nt: TGTGCCAGCAGTTCAGCCGGGGCCCGGGGGGCCCACGAGCAGTACTTC

j_gene: TRBJ2-3
abundance: NA
d_gene: TRBD1
v_gene: TRBV7-9
CDR3aa: CASSPFRPDRGDTQYF
CDR3nt: TGTGCCAGCAGTCCCTTCCGCCCGGACAGGGGAGATACGCAGTATTTT

j_gene: TRBJ2-1
abundance: few
d_gene: NA
v_gene: TRBV20-1
CDR3aa: CSAIKSNEQFF
CDR3nt: TGCAGTGCTATAAAGAGTAATGAGCAGTTCTTC

j_gene: TRBJ2-7
abundance: once
d_gene: TRBD2
v_gene: TRBV5-6
CDR3aa: CASSPTSGSSYEQYF
CDR3nt: TGTGCCAGCAGCCCCACTAGCGGGAGCTCCTACGAGCAGTACTTC

j_gene: TRBJ2-1
abundance: NA
d_gene: TRBD2
v_gene: TRBV7-2
CDR3aa: CASSPPGREDEQFF
CDR3nt: TGTGCCAGCAGCCCCCCAGGGCGGGAGGATGAGCAGTTCTTC

j_gene: TRBJ2-5
abundance: NA
d_gene: NA
v_gene: TRBV29-1
CDR3aa: CSVVTRQETQYF
CDR3nt: TGCAGCGTTGTAACGAGACAAGAGACCCAGTACTTC

j_gene: TRBJ1-4
abundance: NA
d_gene: NA
v_gene: TRBV6-5
CDR3aa: CASSYSPGGGNEKLFF
CDR3nt: TGTGCCAGCAGTTACTCCCCGGGGGGGGGTAATGAAAAACTGTTTTTT

j_gene: TRBJ1-1
abundance: NA
d_gene: TRBD1
v_gene: TRBV30
CDR3aa: CAWSGRLRGTEAFF
CDR3nt: TGTGCCTGGAGTGGCCGCCTCAGGGGGACTGAAGCTTTCTTT

j_gene: TRBJ1-1
abundance: NA
d_gene: NA
v_gene: TRBV18
CDR3aa: CASSPRLTRDPTEAFF
CDR3nt: TGTGCCAGCTCACCAAGGCTTACGCGGGATCCAACTGAAGCTTTCTTT

j_gene: TRBJ1-4
abundance: once
d_gene: TRBD1
v_gene: TRBV4-3
CDR3aa: CASSQMTGGGGKLFF
CDR3nt: TGCGCCAGCAGCCAAATGACAGGGGGCGGGGGAAAACTGTTTTTT

j_gene: TRBJ2-5
abundance: medium-sized
d_gene: NA
v_gene: TRBV4-2
CDR3aa: CASSQGGEREETQYF
CDR3nt: TGTGCCAGCAGCCAAGGGGGGGAGAGGGAAGAGACCCAGTACTTC

j_gene: TRBJ2-3
abundance: large
d_gene: TRBD1
v_gene: TRBV27
CDR3aa: CASKLKDRGFTDTQYF
CDR3nt: TGTGCCAGCAAATTAAAGGACAGGGGCTTCACAGATACGCAGTATTTT

j_gene: TRBJ1-4
abundance: NA
d_gene: NA
v_gene: TRBV7-2
CDR3aa: CASSFRGEGKLFF
CDR3nt: TGTGCCAGCAGCTTTAGGGGGGAGGGAAAACTGTTTTTT

j_gene: TRBJ2-5
abundance: few
d_gene: TRBD1
v_gene: TRBV30
CDR3aa: CAWSADRGRRETQYF
CDR3nt: TGTGCCTGGAGTGCGGACAGGGGGCGCCGAGAGACCCAGTACTTC

j_gene: TRBJ2-2
abundance: NA
d_gene: NA
v_gene: TRBV18
CDR3aa: CASSPLNTAGELFF
CDR3nt: TGTGCCAGCTCACCACTAAACACAGCCGGGGAGCTGTTTTTT

j_gene: TRBJ2-5
abundance: NA
d_gene: TRBD2
v_gene: TRBV7-6
CDR3aa: CASSFIGGAIETQYF
CDR3nt: TGTGCCAGCAGCTTCATCGGGGGGGCAATAGAGACCCAGTACTTC

j_gene: TRBJ1-1
abundance: NA
d_gene: NA
v_gene: TRBV7-9
CDR3aa: CASSPGQGGANTEAFF
CDR3nt: TGTGCCAGCAGCCCGGGACAAGGGGGGGCGAACACTGAAGCTTTCTTT

j_gene: TRBJ2-2
abundance: NA
d_gene: NA
v_gene: TRBV5-1
CDR3aa: CASSLTGTGELFF
CDR3nt: TGCGCCAGCAGCTTGACAGGCACCGGGGAGCTGTTTTTT